A single TCR beta chain is shown here with its context. Its target is not known. The germline V gene has CDR1 LNHDA and CDR2 SQIVND (reference sequence). The CDR3 covers 14 residues. V dropped 7 bases and J dropped 9; count of bases not matched to a gene: 12. The sample belongs to a study of T cell repertoires in aging, cancer and after chemotherapy. Overall study results and limits: Loss of evenness, beyond lost richness, contributed to age-related TCR diversity decline in cancer patients.

The template was genomic DNA from peripheral blood, not RNA. TRB rearrangements spanning V, D and J were amplified using mixed TRB-A/B primers. TCRdb re-analysed the multiplex PCR reads in MiXCR, keeping a single row per CDR3 protein. The data contain more than 4,000 distinct CDR3 sequences, under 50% of them singletons. The receptor's source is a human donor in good health. This chain connects TRBV19 to TRBJ1-5, with 7 bases matching TRBD1. Sequenced: blood. The CDR3 DNA reads TGTGCCAGTACCTGGAGGGACAGAAGAGGGCCCCAGCATTTT. Its translation: CASTWRDRRGPQHF.